The 19 T cell receptor beta chains in this list originate from one sample, sequenced in a study of shared clonotypes between healthy human individuals. Sequencing used immunoSEQ multiplex PCR; TCRdb keeps in-frame clones, though not all of them. The table includes hundreds of thousands of clones, roughly 96% detected once. Naive CD8 cells, CD45RO-negative and positively selected for CCR7, excluded terminally differentiated effector memory CD45RA+ cells. Sequencing was carried out using naive CD8+ T cells sorted from blood. Source of these receptors: a woman aged 25 to 39 in good health.

This rearrangement joins TRBV27 to TRBJ2-1, with no clear D. The V end lost 5 bases, the J end lost 5 bases, and 7 bases lay between the germline ends. CDR1 is MNHEY, CDR2 SMNVEV, per germline (reference sequence). This CDR3 comprises 12 residues. DNA for the CDR3: TGTGCCAGCAGTCCCGTAGACAATGAGCAGTTCTTC. It codes for CASSPVDNEQFF.

V and J are TRBV25-1 and TRBJ1-5, with 9 nucleotides matching TRBD1. The CDR3 is 18 amino acids. V was pared by 4 bases and J by 0 bases, with 10 bases of the junction left unmatched. CDR1 and CDR2 (germline): MGHDK, SYGVNS. CDR3 coding DNA: TGTGCCAGCAGTGCGGGGACAGGGTGGTCGTATAGCAATCAGCCCCAGCATTTT. It encodes CASSAGTGWSYSNQPQHF.

The chain links TRBV7-9 to TRBJ1-2; 10 bases align to TRBD1. Germline CDR1 reads SEHNR; CDR2 reads FQNEAQ (reference sequence). With V trimmed by 4 bases and J by 6 bases, 8 bases remained unmatched. This CDR3 region has 15 residues. The CDR3 loop is CASSSTGGPSHGYTF. CDR3 nucleotides: TGTGCCAGCAGCTCGACAGGGGGCCCGTCCCATGGCTACACCTTC. The entire variable domain, with the rest obtained from reference TRBV7-9 and TRBJ1-2, is as follows: DTGVSQNPRHKITKRGQNVTFRCDPISEHNRLYWYRQTLGQGPEFLTYFQNEAQLEKSRLLSDRFSAERPKGSFSTLEIQRTEQGDSAMYLCASSSTGGPSHGYTFGSGTRLTVV.

This sequence joins TRBV5-4 and TRBJ2-7; D not certain. Germline V gene data show CDR1 as SGHNT and CDR2 as YYREEE (reference sequence). The V gene lost 4 bases and the J gene lost 2 bases, with 19 bases spanning the gap. The CDR3 runs to 16 residues. CDR3 sequence (DNA): TGTGCCAGCAGCCCCAAGTCGGGCGGCAAAACCTACGAGCAGTACTTC. This sequence encodes CASSPKSGGKTYEQYF. Supplemented by reference TRBV5-4 and TRBJ2-7, the full variable domain reads ETGVTQSPTHLIKTRGQQVTLRCSSQSGHNTVSWYQQALGQGPQFIFQYYREEENGRGNFPPRFSGLQFPNYSSELNVNALELDDSALYLCASSPKSGGKTYEQYFGPGTRLTVT.

The rearrangement uses TRBV28 and TRBJ1-3, with D perhaps TRBD1 (5 bases). The germline V and J ends were trimmed by 5 bases and 0 bases, with 8 bases remaining between them. The CDR3 has 14 residues. Germline V lookup: CDR1 MDHEN, CDR2 SYDVKM. In DNA form, the CDR3 reads TGTGCCAGCAGTATTCAGGGCTCTGGAAACACCATATATTTT. This encodes CASSIQGSGNTIYF.

This clone was recorded only once. J is TRBJ1-1 and V is TRBV5-4; possible D gene TRBD1, 6 bases. In germline, CDR1 is SGHNT, CDR2 YYREEE (reference sequence). The CDR3 covers 14 residues. V was cut by 5 bases and J by 1 base, with 12 bases left in between. The DNA of the CDR3 is TGTGCCAGCAGGCGACAGGCAGCGAACACTGAAGCTTTCTTT. Translation gives CASRRQAANTEAFF.

The CDR3, as DNA: TGTGCCAGCAGCCGCACAGAGAACCAAGAGACCCAGTACTTC. Residues: CASSRTENQETQYF. The chain recombines TRBV5-8 with TRBJ2-5; D gene uncertain. Germline CDR1 reads SGHTS; CDR2 reads YDEGEE. Trimming left V 4 bases short and J 0 bases short, with 10 bases between. The CDR3 loop spans 14 amino acids.

Written as DNA, the CDR3 is TGTGCCATCAGTGAGAGGACTAGCGGGCTACTAAATGAGCAGTTCTTC. Its protein is CAISERTSGLLNEQFF. The rearrangement links TRBV10-3 to TRBJ2-1, with 11 nucleotides matching TRBD2. After removal of 2 bases from V and 7 bases from J, the junction contained 7 bases not matched to a gene. The CDR3 runs to 16 residues. The germline gives CDR1 ENHRY, CDR2 SYGVKD.

The V gene is TRBV4-1, the J gene TRBJ2-1; 8 nucleotides line up with TRBD2. The CDR3 totals 15 residues. The germline V gene has CDR1 MGHRA and CDR2 YSYEKL. Trimming took 6 bases from V and 2 from J; bases not matched to a gene: 6. The CDR3 sequence is CASRPTSGTYNEQFF. The CDR3 DNA sequence: TGCGCCAGCAGGCCCACTAGCGGAACCTACAATGAGCAGTTCTTC.

The V and J genes are TRBV29-1 and TRBJ2-5; 11 bases line up with TRBD2. The CDR3 runs to 14 residues. CDR1 is SQVTM and CDR2 is ANQGSEA in the germline V gene. The trim removed 4 bases at V and 3 bases at J, leaving 4 bases unmatched. CDR3 sequence reads: CSVVPTSGEETQYF. In nucleotides, the CDR3 is TGCAGCGTTGTTCCGACTAGCGGGGAAGAGACCCAGTACTTC.

J is TRBJ2-7 and V is TRBV7-3; D unresolved. Germline V gene data show CDR1 as SGHTA and CDR2 as FQGTGA. The CDR3 extends over 11 amino acids. V lost 3 bases, J lost 4 bases, and 4 bases lay in between. Here the CDR3 reads CASSFYYEQYF. In DNA form, the CDR3 reads TGTGCCAGCAGCTTTTATTACGAGCAGTACTTC.

The chain couples TRBV7-8 to TRBJ1-2; weak D call: TRBD1 (5 bases). V lost 8 bases and J lost 1, with 20 bases in between. In germline, CDR1 is SGHVS, CDR2 FQNEAQ. The CDR3 loop spans 16 amino acids. The CDR3, as DNA: TGTGCCAGCTCATCCTCTCGGGACCTCATTAACTATGGCTACACCTTC. It yields the protein CASSSSRDLINYGYTF. The whole variable domain, remainder taken from reference TRBV7-8 and TRBJ1-2, is GAGVSQSPRYKVAKRGQDVALRCDPISGHVSLFWYQQALGQGPEFLTYFQNEAQLDKSGLPSDRFFAERPEGSVSTLKIQRTQQEDSAVYLCASSSSRDLINYGYTFGSGTRLTVV.

The chain has TRBV5-4 and TRBJ1-2; D might be TRBD1 (5 bases). Trimming left V 2 bases short and J 4 bases short, with 9 bases between. CDR3 length: 13 residues. The germline CDR1 and CDR2 sequences are SGHNT and YYREEE (reference sequence). In DNA form, the CDR3 reads TGTGCCAGCAGCTTCGCTGACAGCTATGGCTACACCTTC. Protein sequence: CASSFADSYGYTF.

The rearrangement links TRBV4-2 to TRBJ1-1; 11 nucleotides match TRBD1. Germline V CDR1 and CDR2: LGHNA, YNFKEQ. The CDR3 has 15 amino acids. The junction had 7 bases not matched to a gene; V was cut back by 3 bases and J by 7 bases. DNA for the CDR3: TGTGCCAGCAGCCACGGACAGGGGGCCCGGGTTGAAGCTTTCTTT. Protein: CASSHGQGARVEAFF.

V gene TRBV27 combines with J gene TRBJ2-2, with 7 bases aligning to TRBD2. V shed 3 bases and J 4 bases; nucleotides not matched to a gene: 2. This CDR3 has 14 amino acids. Germline CDR1 MNHEY, CDR2 SMNVEV (reference sequence). In DNA form, the CDR3 reads TGTGCCAGCAGTTTCGGGACTACCACCGGGGAGCTGTTTTTT. It is translated as CASSFGTTTGELFF.

The chain is built from TRBV5-4 and TRBJ2-1, with a possible D match to TRBD2 (6 bases). Per germline, CDR1 SGHNT and CDR2 YYREEE (reference sequence). The length of the CDR3 is 14 residues. V lost 6 bases to trimming and J lost 9 bases, with 19 bases between them. In DNA, the CDR3 is TGTGCCAGCACCTCCGGTAAGCGGGCGGGTGAGCAGTTCTTC. It is translated as CASTSGKRAGEQFF.

Notes on this clone: The CDR3 carries no conserved terminal phenylalanine or tryptophan, so it likely arises from a read error. The rearrangement links TRBV27 to TRBJ2-7, with unresolved D. Trimming removed 8 bases at V and 0 bases at J, with 8 bases between. CDR3 length equals 12 residues. Germline V lookup: CDR1 MNHEY, CDR2 SMNVEV (reference sequence). CDR3 amino acids: CASATSSYEQYL. In nucleotides, the CDR3 is TGTGCCAGCGCCACCAGCTCCTACGAGCAGTACCTC.

The rearrangement uses TRBV5-6 and TRBJ1-1, with a possible D match to TRBD1 (6 bases). Deletions cut 0 bases from V and 1 base from J, with 16 bases between. The germline gives CDR1 SGHDT, CDR2 YYEEEE. This CDR3 spans 17 amino acids. The CDR3 nucleotides are TGTGCCAGCAGCTTGGACTTGGGAGGGACACCGAACACTGAAGCTTTCTTT. Translation: CASSLDLGGTPNTEAFF. The full variable domain, its missing parts supplied by reference TRBV5-6 and TRBJ1-1, is DAGVTQSPTHLIKTRGQQVTLRCSPKSGHDTVSWYQQALGQGPQFIFQYYEEEERQRGNFPDRFSGHQFPNYSSELNVNALLLGDSALYLCASSLDLGGTPNTEAFFGQGTRLTVV.

V gene TRBV7-9 combines with J gene TRBJ2-7; either TRBD1 or TRBD2 may fit D (6 bases each). Trimming cost V 4 bases and J 4 bases, with 20 bases left between them. Per the germline V gene, CDR1 is SEHNR and CDR2 is FQNEAQ (reference sequence). The CDR3 loop spans 16 amino acids. CDR3 in DNA: TGTGCCAGCAGCTCACCTGGGGGGCGGTCTCCATACGAGCAGTACTTC. Protein sequence: CASSSPGGRSPYEQYF.